This T cell receptor beta chain was obtained from a study of CD8 T cells in ankylosing spondylitis. Notes on the study in general: A TCR beta motif of eight or nine highly homologous variants seemed to mark ankylosing spondylitis blood.

A note on this clonotype: Its antigen remains unidentified.

This CDR3 has 15 amino acids. CDR1 LGHDT and CDR2 YNNKEL come from the germline V gene (reference sequence). V lost 0 bases and J lost 3, with 10 bases in between. MiXCR, run by TCRdb on the 5' RACE reads, gives a single entry per CDR3 protein. The data hold approximately 540,000 distinct CDR3 sequences, with about 13% observed a single time. The source material was blood, either unsorted or a sorted T cell fraction (not recorded which). V gene TRBV3-1 combines with J gene TRBJ2-3; D is possibly TRBD2 (6 bases). This clonotype was obtained from a male donor with ankylosing spondylitis. This chain's CDR3 is CASSQDFRGTDTQYF. CDR3 nucleotide sequence: TGTGCCAGCAGCCAAGATTTCCGGGGGACAGATACGCAGTATTTT.